These 24 T cell receptor beta chains were sequenced from one sample in a study of blood T cell repertoires in COVID-19. The assay was immunoSEQ multiplex PCR, and TCRdb's table has in-frame clones only and misses some. The sample lists some 390,000 clones, approximately 89% occurring once. The specimen sequenced was PBMCs or T cells enriched from blood (not recorded which). The receptors stem from a woman between 25 and 40 years old who had recovered from COVID-19.

This clone was picked up one time. V gene TRBV4-1 combines with J gene TRBJ1-2, with TRBD1 identical over 7 bases. J lost 1 base, V lost 4 bases, and 6 bases had no gene match. The CDR3 has 15 amino acids. Germline CDR1 reads MGHRA; CDR2 reads YSYEKL. CDR3 residues: CASSLMTGINYGYTF. The DNA of the CDR3 is TGCGCCAGCAGCCTAATGACAGGGATTAACTATGGCTACACCTTC.

This chain connects TRBV19 to TRBJ1-5, with D tentatively TRBD1 (6 bases). Germline loops: CDR1 LNHDA, CDR2 SQIVND (reference sequence). V was trimmed by 6 bases and J by 2 bases, leaving 14 bases between them. The CDR3 consists of 15 residues. This CDR3 reads CASRYKTGCNQPQHF. The CDR3 region has the DNA TGTGCCAGTAGATATAAGACAGGCTGCAATCAGCCCCAGCATTTT.

The rearrangement links TRBV7-9 to TRBJ2-2; TRBD2 might be the D (6 bases). This CDR3 comprises 16 residues. The germline CDR1 and CDR2 sequences are SEHNR and FQNEAQ (reference sequence). Trimming took 1 base from V and 9 from J, leaving 18 bases between them. DNA of the CDR3: TGTGCCAGCAGCTTAGATCTCGGCGGGACGGCGTGGGAGCTGTTTTTT. Encoded protein: CASSLDLGGTAWELFF.

The genes are TRBV29-1 and TRBJ2-7; TRBD1 aligns across 9 bases. Germline V gives CDR1 SQVTM, CDR2 ANQGSEA. The CDR3 contains 14 residues. The CDR3 coding sequence is TGCGGAGCGGGACAGGGTGATTTCTCCTACGAGCAGTACTTC. The encoded protein is CGAGQGDFSYEQYF.

The J gene is TRBJ2-7, the V gene TRBV6-2 or TRBV6-3; 12 bases map to TRBD1. Per germline, CDR1 MNHEY and CDR2 SVGEGT. J gave up 7 bases and V 5 bases, and 6 bases lay outside the gene matches. The CDR3 totals 14 residues. This CDR3 is CASSRDRGPDEQYF. The DNA of the CDR3 is TGTGCCAGCAGTAGGGACAGGGGGCCTGATGAGCAGTACTTC.

This rearrangement joins TRBV28 to TRBJ1-2, with D uncertain. The CDR3 is 15 residues long. CDR1 is MDHEN and CDR2 is SYDVKM in the germline V gene. Trimming shortened V by 6 bases and J by 3 bases, and 17 bases separated the two germline ends. CDR3: CASRGGMGFHYGYTF. CDR3 nucleotide sequence: TGTGCCAGCAGGGGAGGGATGGGGTTTCACTATGGCTACACCTTC.

The chain links TRBV6-1 to TRBJ2-7; 10 bases fit TRBD2. This CDR3 contains 15 residues. Germline V gives CDR1 MNHNS, CDR2 SASEGT. The trim removed 0 bases at V and 2 bases at J, leaving 1 base unmatched. As DNA, the CDR3 is TGTGCCAGCAGTGAAGCAAGCGGGAGGGCCTACGAGCAGTACTTC. This codes for CASSEASGRAYEQYF.

The genes are TRBV5-1 and TRBJ1-2; the match to TRBD1 covers 7 bases. The CDR3 covers 13 residues. The germline CDR1 and CDR2 sequences are SGHRS and YFSETQ. The trim removed 3 bases at V and 3 bases at J, leaving 2 bases unmatched. The CDR3 is CASSSQGYYGYTF. Here the CDR3 DNA reads TGCGCCAGCAGCTCACAGGGGTACTATGGCTACACCTTC.

The J gene is TRBJ2-7, the V gene TRBV18; D uncertain. The CDR3 runs 15 residues. Germline V gives CDR1 KGHSH, CDR2 LQKENI. Trimming shortened V by 0 bases and J by 2 bases, and 11 bases separated the two germline ends. The CDR3 DNA follows: TGTGCCAGCTCACCACCGTTCAGAACCACCTACGAGCAGTACTTC. This sequence encodes CASSPPFRTTYEQYF. Supplemented by reference TRBV18 and TRBJ2-7, the full variable domain reads NAGVMQNPRHLVRRRGQEARLRCSPMKGHSHVYWYRQLPEEGLKFMVYLQKENIIDESGMPKERFSAEFPKEGPSILRIQQVVRGDSAAYFCASSPPFRTTYEQYFGPGTRLTVT.

The chain recombines TRBV18 with TRBJ2-2, with no clear D. V gave up 6 bases and J gave up 1 base, with 3 bases separating them. Germline V gene sequence: CDR1 KGHSH, CDR2 LQKENI. CDR3 length equals 12 residues. DNA for the CDR3: TGTGCCAGCTCGCGGAACACCGGGGAGCTGTTTTTT. It translates to CASSRNTGELFF.

The V gene is TRBV19, the J gene TRBJ1-1, with unresolved D. CDR3 size: 12 residues. CDR1 LNHDA and CDR2 SQIVND come from the germline V gene (reference sequence). V lost 5 bases to trimming and J lost 6 bases, with 10 bases between them. CDR3 residues: CASSRSGPEAFF. The CDR3 DNA is TGTGCCAGTAGTCGGTCCGGTCCTGAAGCTTTCTTT.

In its sample, this clone was seen once. The chain couples TRBV27 to TRBJ2-1; the match to TRBD2 covers 11 bases. This CDR3 has 18 residues. Germline assignment: CDR1 MNHEY and CDR2 SMNVEV (reference sequence). After removal of 6 bases from V and 9 bases from J, the junction contained 19 bases not matched to a gene. The CDR3 bases are TGTGCCAGCAGCCGACCACCGAATCTAGCGGGGGGTCGTAGTGAGCAGTTCTTC. It is translated as CASSRPPNLAGGRSEQFF.

This chain joins TRBV18 and TRBJ2-7; tentative D call: TRBD1 (6 bases). V was pared by 0 bases and J by 1 base, with 10 bases between. Per germline, CDR1 KGHSH and CDR2 LQKENI. The CDR3 consists of 15 residues. CDR3 residues: CASSPPDRPSYEQYF. CDR3 nucleotide sequence: TGTGCCAGCTCACCACCCGACAGGCCATCCTACGAGCAGTACTTC.

This chain connects TRBV12-5 to TRBJ2-2; 8 bases agree with TRBD2. Trimming cost V 6 bases and J 0 bases; bases outside gene matches: 3. The length of the CDR3 is 15 residues. Germline V CDR1 and CDR2: LGHNT, FRNRAP. The CDR3 reads CASGRGGTNTGELFF. CDR3 sequence (DNA): TGTGCTAGTGGCCGGGGGGGGACGAACACCGGGGAGCTGTTTTTT. Full variable domain (remainder filled in from reference TRBV12-5 and TRBJ2-2): DARVTQTPRHKVTEMGQEVTMRCQPILGHNTVFWYRQTMMQGLELLAYFRNRAPLDDSGMPKDRFSAEMPDATLATLKIQPSEPRDSAVYFCASGRGGTNTGELFFGEGSRLTVL.

V usage is TRBV19 and J usage is TRBJ1-1, with D perhaps matching TRBD1 (6 bases). From germline, CDR1 is LNHDA and CDR2 SQIVND (reference sequence). V was clipped by 5 bases and J by 1 base, with 11 bases between them. The CDR3 is 14 residues long. The DNA of the CDR3 is TGTGCCAGTAGTTACTCGACAGGGAACACTGAAGCTTTCTTT. The encoded protein is CASSYSTGNTEAFF.

The V gene is TRBV6-5, the J gene TRBJ1-1, with 7 bases matching TRBD1. This CDR3 spans 14 amino acids. Germline assignment: CDR1 MNHEY and CDR2 SVGAGI. V shed 6 bases, J shed 1 base, and the junction held 5 bases outside the gene matches. CDR3 in amino acids: CASRTNRGNTEAFF. CDR3 nucleotide sequence: TGTGCCAGCAGGACGAACAGGGGGAACACTGAAGCTTTCTTT.

The chain has TRBV28 and TRBJ1-1; D is unclear. Germline V gene lookup returns CDR1 MDHEN and CDR2 SYDVKM. The CDR3 length is 16 residues. Trimming pared 5 bases from V and 0 bases from J, leaving 16 bases between. The CDR3 DNA is TGTGCCAGCAGTACCCCTCTGAGGGTGTTGAACACTGAAGCTTTCTTT. This codes for CASSTPLRVLNTEAFF.

The chain links TRBV5-1 to TRBJ1-3; a possible D gene is TRBD1 (5 bases). CDR3 size: 16 residues. The V end lost 1 base, the J end lost 3 bases, and 14 bases lay between the germline ends. Germline V gives CDR1 SGHRS, CDR2 YFSETQ. The CDR3 coding sequence is TGCGCCAGCAGCTTGTCGGGGGGTCAGTATGGAAACACCATATATTTT. As protein: CASSLSGGQYGNTIYF.

This chain links TRBV4-2 with TRBJ1-1; D is unclear. The CDR3 contains 18 residues. Deletions cut 0 bases from V and 1 base from J, with 18 bases between. Germline values: CDR1 LGHNA, CDR2 YNFKEQ. The CDR3 nucleotides are TGTGCCAGCAGCCAAGATTGGGAGGGAGGGCTGAGGAACACTGAAGCTTTCTTT. It specifies CASSQDWEGGLRNTEAFF.

This clone was observed a single time. The chain combines TRBV28 with TRBJ1-2; D gene unclear. Germline CDR1 MDHEN, CDR2 SYDVKM. This CDR3 spans 14 amino acids. The germline V and J ends were trimmed by 6 bases and 2 bases, with 13 bases remaining between them. The CDR3 region is CASSLSAENYGYTF. The CDR3 nucleotides read TGTGCCAGCAGCCTTAGCGCTGAAAACTATGGCTACACCTTC.

The rearrangement joins TRBV6-2 or TRBV6-3 to TRBJ2-7, with a possible D match to TRBD1 (6 bases). With 2 bases removed from V and 6 bases from J, the gap between germline ends came to 11 bases. From germline, CDR1 is MNHEY and CDR2 SVGEGT. There are 13 residues in the CDR3. The CDR3 protein is CASSYLYRVEQYF. Written as DNA, the CDR3 is TGTGCCAGCAGTTACCTTTACAGGGTCGAGCAGTACTTC.

The chain joins TRBV3-1 (or the pseudogene TRBV3-2) to TRBJ1-2; tentatively, D is TRBD1 (5 bases). V gave up 0 bases and J gave up 3 bases, with 14 bases separating them. Germline CDR1 is LGHDT and CDR2 is YNNKEL (reference sequence). The CDR3 has 16 amino acids. CDR3 DNA sequence: TGTGCCAGCAGCCAAGATTATGCGGGGGGGGACTATGGCTACACCTTC. Amino acid sequence: CASSQDYAGGDYGYTF.

The gene calls are TRBV28 and TRBJ1-1; possibly TRBD1 for D (5 bases). Germline V gene sequence: CDR1 MDHEN, CDR2 SYDVKM. This CDR3 spans 13 amino acids. V gave up 5 bases and J gave up 7 bases, with 14 bases separating them. CDR3 DNA sequence: TGTGCCAGCAGTACTCAGGGAGGGGATGAAGCTTTCTTT. It yields the protein CASSTQGGDEAFF.

The V call is TRBV7-9, the J call TRBJ1-3, with D perhaps matching TRBD1 (6 bases). The germline V gene encodes CDR1 SEHNR and CDR2 FQNEAQ (reference sequence). Trimming removed 5 bases from V and 5 bases from J, with 13 bases in between. The CDR3 sequence is 14 residues long. CDR3 nucleotides: TGTGCCAGCAGCCCCCTTGACAGGCGAAACACCATATATTTT. Amino acid sequence: CASSPLDRRNTIYF. Filled out from reference TRBV7-9 and TRBJ1-3, the complete variable domain reads DTGVSQNPRHKITKRGQNVTFRCDPISEHNRLYWYRQTLGQGPEFLTYFQNEAQLEKSRLLSDRFSAERPKGSFSTLEIQRTEQGDSAMYLCASSPLDRRNTIYFGEGSWLTVV.